The 27 T cell receptor beta chains presented below share a single source sample, sequenced in a study of cytomegalovirus exposure and HLA in healthy donors. 60 Vbeta and 13 Jbeta primers were used in PCR. TCRdb's table, derived via immunoSEQ multiplex PCR, lists solely in-frame clones and lacks some. The data show roughly 90,000 clones, about four fifths seen once. Specimen: PBMCs. Every receptor here comes from a man aged 30 to 45 in good health and CMV-seropositive.

In its sample, this clone was seen once. The chain uses TRBV29-1 and TRBJ1-1, with D unclear. The V end was cut by 4 bases, the J end by 0 bases, with 9 bases between. Per germline, CDR1 SQVTM and CDR2 ANQGSEA. CDR3 size: 13 residues. The CDR3 DNA reads as TGCAGCGTTGTACTGAGGATGAACACTGAAGCTTTCTTT. Translated, it gives CSVVLRMNTEAFF.

The J gene is TRBJ2-1, the V gene TRBV10-3; TRBD1 agrees at 7 bases. Per germline, CDR1 ENHRY and CDR2 SYGVKD. The CDR3 loop spans 18 amino acids. V shed 2 bases, J shed 0 bases, and the junction held 10 bases outside the gene matches. CDR3 loop: CAISELTKTGSSYNEQFF. The CDR3, as DNA: TGTGCCATCAGTGAGCTAACCAAGACAGGGTCCTCCTACAATGAGCAGTTCTTC.

The V call is TRBV9, the J call TRBJ2-5, with D unclear. The CDR3 contains 13 residues. Trimming pared 4 bases from V and 0 bases from J, leaving 7 bases between. Germline V gene data show CDR1 as SGDLS and CDR2 as YYNGEE. CDR3: CASSPTNQETQYF. The CDR3 region has the DNA TGTGCCAGCAGCCCGACAAACCAAGAGACCCAGTACTTC.

The rearrangement links TRBV7-8 to TRBJ2-5; 8 nucleotides agree with TRBD1. The end of the DNA aligns better with TRBJ2-7, so the J call may be wrong. CDR3 length: 16 residues. Germline V gene data show CDR1 as SGHVS and CDR2 as FQNEAQ. The CDR3 nucleotides are TGTGCCAGCAGCCAAGGACAGGGAAAAGCACCCTACGAGCAGTACTTC. Translating it yields CASSQGQGKAPYEQYF.

J is TRBJ2-5 and V is TRBV6-5; weak D call: TRBD2 (8 bases). This CDR3 contains 15 residues. Trimming took 7 bases from V and 5 from J, leaving 20 bases between them. In germline, CDR1 is MNHEY, CDR2 SVGAGI. This CDR3 is CASNRRTGGRETQYF. DNA for the CDR3: TGTGCCAGCAACCGACGGACAGGCGGGAGGGAGACCCAGTACTTC.

The chain carries TRBV6-5 and TRBJ2-5, with 9 bases lining up with TRBD2. This CDR3 has 14 amino acids. The germline gives CDR1 MNHEY, CDR2 SVGAGI. The V gene end was trimmed by 4 bases and the J gene end by 4 bases; junction bases not matched to a gene: 4. The DNA for the CDR3 is TGTGCCAGCAGTTCTCTAGCGGGAATAGAGACCCAGTACTTC. Protein: CASSSLAGIETQYF.

The chain employs TRBV19 and TRBJ2-5, with 13 bases aligning to TRBD2. Germline lookup yields CDR1 LNHDA and CDR2 SQIVND (reference sequence). The CDR3 extends over 15 amino acids. The V and J ends lost 4 bases and 3 bases, in that order; junction bases with no gene match: 2. The CDR3 is CASSTGTSGKETQYF. CDR3 nucleotide sequence: TGTGCCAGTAGTACAGGGACTAGCGGGAAAGAGACCCAGTACTTC.

This clone has more than one count but fewer than ten. V usage is TRBV6-5 and J usage is TRBJ1-1; TRBD1 matches at 8 bases. Germline V gene sequence: CDR1 MNHEY, CDR2 SVGAGI. This CDR3 contains 15 residues. The trim removed 5 bases at V and 1 base at J, leaving 6 bases unmatched. CDR3 nucleotides: TGTGCCAGCAGTACCGACAGGGGTGGGAACACTGAAGCTTTCTTT. Translating it yields CASSTDRGGNTEAFF.

About this clone: A junction end diverges from the germline sequence, so it may reflect a read error. The J gene is TRBJ1-4, the V gene TRBV7-9, with unresolved D. This CDR3 has 12 amino acids. CDR1 SEHNR and CDR2 FQNEAQ come from the germline V gene (reference sequence). CDR3 protein: CSSSLSGEKLFF. The CDR3 DNA reads as TGTTCCAGCAGCTTATCCGGGGAAAAACTGTTTTTT.

The rearrangement links TRBV5-1 to TRBJ1-1; 7 bases fit TRBD1. Germline lookup yields CDR1 SGHRS and CDR2 YFSETQ. The CDR3 is made up of 14 amino acids. J gave up 1 base and V 4 bases, and 4 bases lay outside the gene matches. Here the CDR3 reads CASSPGGSNTEAFF. In nucleotides, the CDR3 is TGCGCCAGCAGCCCAGGGGGGTCGAACACTGAAGCTTTCTTT.

The rearrangement joins TRBV6-5 to TRBJ1-1; possibly TRBD1 for D (5 bases). The CDR3 runs 14 residues. Germline V CDR1 and CDR2: MNHEY, SVGAGI. V was shortened by 7 bases and J by 4 bases, with 16 bases between the two germline ends. The CDR3 sequence: CASTRVGLGTEAFF. The DNA for the CDR3 is TGTGCCAGCACCCGAGTGGGACTGGGCACTGAAGCTTTCTTT.

J is TRBJ1-6 and V is TRBV30; 11 bases map to TRBD1. Germline CDR1 is GTSNPN and CDR2 is SVGIG (reference sequence). CDR3 length: 16 amino acids. V was pared by 2 bases and J by 5 bases, with 5 bases of the junction left unmatched. The CDR3 region has the DNA TGTGCCTGGAGTCCTAGGACAGGGGGCAATAATTCACCCCTCCACTTT. Its translation: CAWSPRTGGNNSPLHF.

This clone has a single count. V usage is TRBV30 and J usage is TRBJ1-4; 12 bases match TRBD1. The CDR3 has 14 amino acids. The trim removed 3 bases at V and 8 bases at J, leaving 4 bases unmatched. Germline V lookup: CDR1 GTSNPN, CDR2 SVGIG (reference sequence). This CDR3 reads CAWRAGTGGEKLFF. The CDR3 nucleotides are TGTGCCTGGAGAGCCGGGACAGGGGGCGAAAAACTGTTTTTT.

This sequence joins TRBV10-3 and TRBJ2-5; 7 nucleotides match TRBD1. This CDR3 contains 15 residues. Germline CDR1 is ENHRY and CDR2 is SYGVKD. V was pared by 6 bases and J by 0 bases, with 7 bases of the junction left unmatched. CDR3 nucleotides: TGTGCCATCAGGGAGGACAGGTCGTACCAAGAGACCCAGTACTTC. It encodes CAIREDRSYQETQYF.

This clone was picked up one time. The genes are TRBV27 and TRBJ1-1, with D possibly TRBD1 on 5 matching bases. CDR1 is MNHEY, CDR2 SMNVEV, per germline (reference sequence). The CDR3 is made up of 12 amino acids. Trimming pared 7 bases from V and 10 bases from J, leaving 16 bases between. CDR3 amino acids: CASKQGPNTAFF. CDR3 DNA: TGTGCCAGCAAGCAGGGCCCGAATACAGCTTTCTTT.

The genes are TRBV10-3 and TRBJ2-2; the match to TRBD1 covers 11 bases. CDR3 length equals 16 residues. Trimming at V came to 4 bases and at J to 4 bases, leaving 5 bases not matched to a gene. Germline CDR1 reads ENHRY; CDR2 reads SYGVKD. The CDR3: CAISVGQGAGTGELFF. In DNA, the CDR3 is TGTGCCATCAGTGTTGGACAGGGGGCCGGCACCGGGGAGCTGTTTTTT.

This chain uses TRBV30 with TRBJ1-6; a weak D match, TRBD1 (6 bases). V was pared by 2 bases and J by 9 bases, with 11 bases between. Per germline, CDR1 GTSNPN and CDR2 SVGIG (reference sequence). There are 13 residues in the CDR3. This CDR3 is CAWSTGLGSPLHF. The CDR3 nucleotides read TGTGCCTGGAGTACAGGGTTAGGTTCACCCCTCCACTTT.

The J gene is TRBJ1-4, the V gene TRBV27; 11 bases agree with TRBD1. The ends lost 4 bases at V and 4 bases at J; junction bases unmatched: 5. CDR1 MNHEY and CDR2 SMNVEV come from the germline V gene (reference sequence). The CDR3 loop spans 16 amino acids. CDR3 DNA: TGTGCCAGCAGTTCTGGGACAGGGGGGGTTAATGAAAAACTGTTTTTT. Translation gives CASSSGTGGVNEKLFF.

The chain recombines TRBV6-5 with TRBJ1-5; D unclear. Germline CDR1 and CDR2: MNHEY and SVGAGI. The CDR3 loop spans 14 amino acids. Deletions cut 5 bases from V and 4 bases from J, with 12 bases between. In DNA, the CDR3 is TGTGCCAGCAGTACGACCCCCGGGAATCAGCCCCAGCATTTT. Encoded protein: CASSTTPGNQPQHF.

This clone was observed once. The sample contains more than one DNA sequence encoding this CDR3. The chain links TRBV18 to TRBJ1-1, with D possibly being TRBD1 (5 bases). This CDR3 region has 15 residues. V was clipped by 3 bases and J by 6 bases, with 17 bases between them. CDR1 is KGHSH, CDR2 LQKENI, per germline. This CDR3 reads CASSPPVGGIAEAFF. In nucleotides, the CDR3 is TGTGCCAGCTCACCCCCCGTCGGGGGTATTGCTGAAGCTTTCTTT.

This clone was seen once. This chain uses TRBV15 with TRBJ1-6; D call uncertain. The CDR3 is 17 residues long. V shed 0 bases and J shed 0 bases, with 9 bases lying between them. The germline V gene encodes CDR1 LNHNV and CDR2 YYDKDF (reference sequence). The CDR3, as DNA: TGTGCCACCAGCAGAGATCCATCGAGCTCCTATAATTCACCCCTCCACTTT. Its protein is CATSRDPSSSYNSPLHF.

The genes are TRBV28 and TRBJ1-4; 7 nucleotides line up with TRBD1. Germline lookup yields CDR1 MDHEN and CDR2 SYDVKM. V was pared by 5 bases and J by 8 bases, with 8 bases of the junction left unmatched. The CDR3 totals 14 residues. DNA for the CDR3: TGTGCCAGCAGTAAGGGGGCTCTGGGGGAAAAACTGTTTTTT. Its protein is CASSKGALGEKLFF.

J is TRBJ2-1 and V is TRBV5-6, with TRBD2 as a possible D gene (6 bases). The CDR3 has 13 residues. The germline V gene encodes CDR1 SGHDT and CDR2 YYEEEE. The V gene lost 2 bases and the J gene lost 10 bases, with 13 bases spanning the gap. CDR3 in amino acids: CASSFRRDGEQFF. CDR3 coding DNA: TGTGCCAGCAGCTTTAGGAGGGACGGGGAGCAGTTCTTC.

This clone was seen more than once but under ten times. V gene TRBV7-6 combines with J gene TRBJ2-1; 10 bases are a match to TRBD2. Per the germline V gene, CDR1 is SGHVS and CDR2 is FNYEAQ. Losses at the gene ends were 5 bases for V and 0 bases for J; bases not matched to a gene: 10. This CDR3 spans 18 amino acids. The CDR3 bases are TGTGCCAGCAGCGCACGAGCGGGAGGGCCTACCTCCTACAATGAGCAGTTCTTC. It is translated as CASSARAGGPTSYNEQFF.

The chain employs TRBV7-8 and TRBJ1-4; TRBD1 aligns across 9 bases. The germline gives CDR1 SGHVS, CDR2 FQNEAQ. CDR3 length: 17 amino acids. V dropped 4 bases and J dropped 0; count of bases not matched to a gene: 6. CDR3 sequence (DNA): TGTGCCAGCAGCTATGGACAGGGGTTTGCAACTAATGAAAAACTGTTTTTT. Protein: CASSYGQGFATNEKLFF.

This chain joins TRBV28 and TRBJ2-5, with TRBD1 matching 7 bases. The CDR3 covers 14 residues. Per germline, CDR1 MDHEN and CDR2 SYDVKM. The V segment lost 2 bases and the J segment 1 base; nucleotides outside the gene matches: 1. CDR3 region: CASSLQGVQETQYF. The CDR3 DNA follows: TGTGCCAGCAGTTTACAGGGGGTCCAAGAGACCCAGTACTTC.

The chain recombines TRBV30 with TRBJ1-6; 10 positions agree with TRBD1. The germline V gene encodes CDR1 GTSNPN and CDR2 SVGIG (reference sequence). The CDR3 runs 13 residues. The trim removed 4 bases at V and 14 bases at J, leaving 8 bases unmatched. CDR3 in amino acids: CAWKTGGSKTLHF. DNA of the CDR3: TGTGCCTGGAAGACAGGGGGCTCGAAGACCCTCCACTTT.